The 22 T cell receptor beta chains below come from one sample, sequenced in a study of T cell responses to AZD1222 COVID-19 vaccine. Only in-frame clones appear in the TCRdb table, and some are missing; sequencing was by immunoSEQ multiplex PCR. The sample comprises over 110,000 clones, 80% to 95% of which are singletons, and around 3% rests with the top ten. The material sequenced was peripheral blood, taken on day 0 of AZD1222 vaccination. The origin of the receptors is an adult in good health.

The chain uses TRBV5-6 and TRBJ2-1, with D perhaps TRBD1 (6 bases). The CDR3 is made up of 12 amino acids. Trimming left V 2 bases short and J 7 bases short, with 7 bases between. Per germline, CDR1 SGHDT and CDR2 YYEEEE. The CDR3 reads CASSFDRNEQFF. The CDR3 bases are TGTGCCAGCAGCTTCGACAGGAATGAGCAGTTCTTC.

V usage is TRBV7-9 and J usage is TRBJ1-6, with 9 bases matching TRBD1. J gave up 14 bases and V 3 bases, and 8 bases lay outside the gene matches. The CDR3 contains 14 residues. Germline loops: CDR1 SEHNR, CDR2 FQNEAQ (reference sequence). The CDR3: CASSLGQGHGSLHF. The CDR3 DNA reads TGTGCCAGCAGCTTGGGACAGGGTCACGGATCCCTCCACTTT.

The chain is built from TRBV9 and TRBJ1-4, with D possibly matching TRBD1 (5 bases). Deletions cut 0 bases from V and 5 bases from J, with 11 bases between. CDR3 length: 15 amino acids. In germline, CDR1 is SGDLS, CDR2 YYNGEE. The DNA of the CDR3 is TGTGCCAGCAGCGTAGTAGGCGGACAAAATGAAAAACTGTTTTTT. It yields the protein CASSVVGGQNEKLFF. Drawing the rest from reference TRBV9 and TRBJ1-4, the complete variable domain is DSGVTQTPKHLITATGQRVTLRCSPRSGDLSVYWYQQSLDQGLQFLIQYYNGEERAKGNILERFSAQQFPDLHSELNLSSLELGDSALYFCASSVVGGQNEKLFFGSGTQLSVL.

This chain uses TRBV5-1 with TRBJ1-2; unclear D gene. The CDR3 extends over 13 amino acids. From germline, CDR1 is SGHRS and CDR2 YFSETQ. The V end was cut by 0 bases, the J end by 2 bases, with 5 bases between. The CDR3 coding sequence is TGCGCCAGCAGCTTGGGAGAAAACTATGGCTACACCTTC. This codes for CASSLGENYGYTF.

V is TRBV19 and J is TRBJ1-2; weak D call: TRBD1 (5 bases). The germline V and J ends were trimmed by 1 base and 6 bases, with 15 bases remaining between them. Germline V CDR1 and CDR2: LNHDA, SQIVND (reference sequence). The CDR3 runs 15 residues. The CDR3 nucleotides are TGTGCCAGTAGTATAGGCCCCTTGACAGTTAATGGCTACACCTTC. Translated: CASSIGPLTVNGYTF.

This chain connects TRBV24-1 to TRBJ2-7, with 10 bases aligning to TRBD2. Germline CDR1 and CDR2: KGHDR and SFDVKD. The CDR3 runs 15 residues. J gave up 0 bases and V 7 bases, and 5 bases lay outside the gene matches. The CDR3 coding sequence is TGTGCCACCAGACTCGGACTAGCGGACTCCTACGAGCAGTACTTC. It specifies CATRLGLADSYEQYF.

This chain joins TRBV5-1 and TRBJ1-1, with D maybe TRBD1 (5 bases). Germline CDR1 SGHRS, CDR2 YFSETQ. The V end lost 1 base, the J end lost 2 bases, and 15 bases lay between the germline ends. CDR3 size: 16 residues. CDR3 bases: TGCGCCAGCAGCTTGAGGGGAGCGGGCTATAACACTGAAGCTTTCTTT. The encoded protein is CASSLRGAGYNTEAFF.

V and J are TRBV7-9 and TRBJ2-1; D is unclear. The CDR3 is made up of 16 amino acids. The germline V gene has CDR1 SEHNR and CDR2 FQNEAQ (reference sequence). V was cut by 1 base and J by 1 base, with 11 bases left in between. CDR3 amino acids: CASSLDLWISYNEQFF. CDR3 nucleotides: TGTGCCAGCAGCTTAGATCTTTGGATTTCCTACAATGAGCAGTTCTTC. The full variable domain, rest sourced from reference TRBV7-9 and TRBJ2-1, is DTGVSQNPRHKITKRGQNVTFRCDPISEHNRLYWYRQTLGQGPEFLTYFQNEAQLEKSRLLSDRFSAERPKGSFSTLEIQRTEQGDSAMYLCASSLDLWISYNEQFFGPGTRLTVL.

The chain uses TRBV5-5 and TRBJ1-1, with D perhaps matching TRBD1 (6 bases). The CDR3 extends over 13 amino acids. Per the germline V gene, CDR1 is SGHKS and CDR2 is YYEKEE (reference sequence). V gave up 4 bases and J gave up 4 bases, with 11 bases separating them. CDR3 sequence (DNA): TGTGCCAGCAGCCTCAGGGGTCTCACTGAAGCTTTCTTT. Protein product: CASSLRGLTEAFF.

V gene TRBV6-1 combines with J gene TRBJ1-5; D not resolved. The germline gives CDR1 MNHNS, CDR2 SASEGT. There are 13 residues in the CDR3. V lost 3 bases and J lost 5, with 8 bases in between. CDR3 DNA: TGTGCCAGCAGTGACAGTTATGATCAGCCCCAGCATTTT. It encodes CASSDSYDQPQHF.

This chain connects TRBV7-2 to TRBJ2-3; D possibly uses TRBD1 or TRBD2 (5 bases each). Trimming cost V 0 bases and J 4 bases, with 8 bases left between them. The germline CDR1 and CDR2 sequences are SGHTA and FQGNSA. This CDR3 is built from 14 residues. As DNA, the CDR3 is TGTGCCAGCAGCTTAGCGCTGGGGGCAGATACGCAGTATTTT. Encoded protein: CASSLALGADTQYF.

This chain links TRBV4-3 with TRBJ2-2, with D hard to call. Germline CDR1 reads LGHNA; CDR2 reads YSLEER. V lost 8 bases, J lost 1 base, and 14 bases lay in between. The CDR3 runs to 15 residues. The CDR3 DNA reads as TGCGCCAGCCAACGGGTCGTCGGGAACACCGGGGAGCTGTTTTTT. Translation gives CASQRVVGNTGELFF.

CDR3 in amino acids: CASSYGQGGDTEAFF. CDR3 DNA sequence: TGTGCCAGCAGTTACGGACAGGGAGGTGACACTGAAGCTTTCTTT. This sequence joins TRBV28 and TRBJ1-1, with 8 bases lining up with TRBD1. In germline, CDR1 is MDHEN, CDR2 SYDVKM. CDR3 size: 15 residues. V was clipped by 4 bases and J by 3 bases; unmatched bases: 7.

This chain uses TRBV15 with TRBJ1-4, with D unresolved. CDR1 and CDR2 from the germline V gene are LNHNV and YYDKDF (reference sequence). This CDR3 has 14 residues. Deletions cut 4 bases from V and 4 bases from J, with 10 bases between. CDR3 residues: CATSKNRINEKLFF. The CDR3 DNA reads as TGTGCCACCAGCAAGAACAGAATTAATGAAAAACTGTTTTTT.

This clone occurred once. CDR3 bases: TGTGCCAGCTCACCTTTCCGGGACAGGGGGAAGAACACTGAAGCTTTCTTT. This codes for CASSPFRDRGKNTEAFF. V usage is TRBV18 and J usage is TRBJ1-1, with TRBD1 identical over 11 bases. Germline V gene sequence: CDR1 KGHSH, CDR2 LQKENI. Trimming took 3 bases from V and 1 from J; bases not matched to a gene: 7. The CDR3 sequence is 17 residues long.

This clone came up once. The chain combines TRBV13 with TRBJ2-7, with TRBD1 identical over 9 bases. The CDR3 sequence is 11 residues long. V shed 5 bases, J shed 8 bases, and the junction held 1 base outside the gene matches. Germline CDR1 PRHDT, CDR2 FYEKMQ (reference sequence). In DNA form, the CDR3 reads TGTGCCAGCAGCGGACAGGGGCAGCAGTACTTC. Its protein is CASSGQGQQYF.

This clone was detected once. A read error may produce the germline difference seen at one junction end. The genes are TRBV18 and TRBJ2-3; no firm D call. CDR1 is KGHSH, CDR2 LQKENI, per germline. The CDR3 has 12 residues. The CDR3 sequence is CASSPDAALVDF. The CDR3 DNA reads as TGTGCCAGCTCACCCGACGCGGCCTTAGTAGATTTT.

The chain joins TRBV28 to TRBJ1-5, with a possible D match to TRBD1 (6 bases). V lost 5 bases and J lost 5, with 13 bases in between. The CDR3 consists of 14 residues. The germline CDR1 and CDR2 sequences are MDHEN and SYDVKM. The CDR3 DNA reads TGTGCCAGCAGTCCCATTGACAGGTATCAGCCCCAGCATTTT. It yields the protein CASSPIDRYQPQHF. Supplemented by reference TRBV28 and TRBJ1-5, the full variable domain reads DVKVTQSSRYLVKRTGEKVFLECVQDMDHENMFWYRQDPGLGLRLIYFSYDVKMKEKGDIPEGYSVSREKKERFSLILESASTNQTSMYLCASSPIDRYQPQHFGDGTRLSIL.

The chain carries TRBV25-1 and TRBJ2-7; a weak D match, TRBD1 (5 bases). V was trimmed by 5 bases and J by 4 bases, leaving 12 bases between them. CDR3 length: 13 amino acids. The germline CDR1 and CDR2 sequences are MGHDK and SYGVNS. The CDR3 spells CASSKGNRYEQYF. CDR3 nucleotide sequence: TGTGCCAGCAGTAAGGGGAATCGATACGAGCAGTACTTC.

The chain combines TRBV5-1 with TRBJ1-3; TRBD1 is a possible D gene (6 bases). V was clipped by 3 bases and J by 9 bases, with 13 bases between them. In germline, CDR1 is SGHRS, CDR2 YFSETQ. The CDR3 extends over 13 amino acids. CDR3 loop: CASSYAPTGTIYF. For the CDR3, the DNA is TGCGCCAGCAGCTACGCTCCGACAGGCACCATATATTTT.

The genes are TRBV30 and TRBJ1-4; D call uncertain. The V end lost 7 bases, the J end lost 5 bases, and 5 bases lay between the germline ends. In germline, CDR1 is GTSNPN, CDR2 SVGIG (reference sequence). The CDR3 has 10 residues. This CDR3 reads CAFQNEKLFF. As DNA, the CDR3 is TGTGCCTTCCAAAATGAAAAACTGTTTTTT.

The V and J genes are TRBV30 and TRBJ2-7; 7 bases match TRBD2. The trim removed 2 bases at V and 1 base at J, leaving 5 bases unmatched. Germline V gene lookup returns CDR1 GTSNPN and CDR2 SVGIG (reference sequence). The CDR3 is 14 residues long. CDR3 nucleotide sequence: TGTGCCTGGAGTAGCGGACTAGGGTCCTACGAGCAGTACTTC. Protein product: CAWSSGLGSYEQYF.